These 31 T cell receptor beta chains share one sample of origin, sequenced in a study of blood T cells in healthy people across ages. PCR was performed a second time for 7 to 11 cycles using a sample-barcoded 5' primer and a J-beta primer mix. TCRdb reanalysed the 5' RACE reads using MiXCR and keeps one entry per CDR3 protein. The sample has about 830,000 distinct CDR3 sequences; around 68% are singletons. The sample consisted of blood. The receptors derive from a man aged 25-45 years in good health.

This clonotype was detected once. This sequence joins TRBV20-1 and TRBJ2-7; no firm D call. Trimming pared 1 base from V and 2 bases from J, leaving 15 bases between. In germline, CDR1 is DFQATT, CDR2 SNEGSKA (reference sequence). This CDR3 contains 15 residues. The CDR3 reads CSARVGWAQTYEQYF. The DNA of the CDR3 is TGCAGTGCTAGAGTGGGGTGGGCTCAAACCTACGAGCAGTACTTC.

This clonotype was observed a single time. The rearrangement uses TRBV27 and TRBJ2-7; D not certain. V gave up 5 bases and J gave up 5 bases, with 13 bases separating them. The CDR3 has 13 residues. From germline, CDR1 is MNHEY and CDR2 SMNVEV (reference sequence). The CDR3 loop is CASSVEVSHEQYF. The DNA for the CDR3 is TGTGCCAGCAGTGTCGAGGTTTCCCACGAGCAGTACTTC.

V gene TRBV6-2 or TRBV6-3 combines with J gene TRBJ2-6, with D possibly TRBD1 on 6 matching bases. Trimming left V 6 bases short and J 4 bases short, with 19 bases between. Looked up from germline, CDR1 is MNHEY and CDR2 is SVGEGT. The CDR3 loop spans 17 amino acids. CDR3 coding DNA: TGTGCCAGCAGGGCTTCGAGTTGGGGGCAGGGGGCCAACGTCCTGACTTTC. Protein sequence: CASRASSWGQGANVLTF.

Here the CDR3 reads CASSLGSGLSSYNEQFF. Here the CDR3 DNA reads TGCGCCAGCAGCCTGGGGTCGGGGCTCAGCTCCTACAATGAGCAGTTCTTC. The chain links TRBV4-3 to TRBJ2-1, with D perhaps matching TRBD1 or TRBD2 (5 bases each). The CDR3 spans 17 residues. The germline gives CDR1 LGHNA, CDR2 YSLEER. V lost 4 bases and J 0 bases, leaving 16 bases between the germline ends.

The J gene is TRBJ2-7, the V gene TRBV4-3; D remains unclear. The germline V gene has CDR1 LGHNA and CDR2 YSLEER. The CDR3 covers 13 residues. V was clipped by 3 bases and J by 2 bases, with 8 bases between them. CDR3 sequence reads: CASSHGSPYEQYF. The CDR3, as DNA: TGCGCCAGCAGCCACGGATCACCCTACGAGCAGTACTTC.

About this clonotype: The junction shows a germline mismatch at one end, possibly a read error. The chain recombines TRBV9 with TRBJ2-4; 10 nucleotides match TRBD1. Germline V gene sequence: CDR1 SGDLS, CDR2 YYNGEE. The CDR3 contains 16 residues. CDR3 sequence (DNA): TGTGCCAGCAGCCGAGCGGGACAGGGGTGGGAAAACGTTCAGTACTTC. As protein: CASSRAGQGWENVQYF.

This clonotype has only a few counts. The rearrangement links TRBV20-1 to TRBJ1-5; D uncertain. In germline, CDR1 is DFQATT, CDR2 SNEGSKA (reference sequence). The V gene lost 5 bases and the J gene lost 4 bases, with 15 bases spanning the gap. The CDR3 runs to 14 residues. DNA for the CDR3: TGCAGTGCTCCAAGTTCGGCAGAGAATCAGCCCCAGCATTTT. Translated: CSAPSSAENQPQHF.

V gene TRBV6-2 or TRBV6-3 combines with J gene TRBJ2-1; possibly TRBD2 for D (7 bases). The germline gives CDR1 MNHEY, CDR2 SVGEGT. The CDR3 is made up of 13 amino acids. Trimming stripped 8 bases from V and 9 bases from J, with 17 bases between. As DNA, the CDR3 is TGTGCCAGCTCAAGGGGGGGGCCTAGTGAGCAGTTCTTC. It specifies CASSRGGPSEQFF.

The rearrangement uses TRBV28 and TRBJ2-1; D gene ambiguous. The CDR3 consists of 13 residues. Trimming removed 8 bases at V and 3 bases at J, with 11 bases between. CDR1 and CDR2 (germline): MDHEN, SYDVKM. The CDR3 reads CASDDLGYNEQFF. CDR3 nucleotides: TGTGCCAGCGATGACTTGGGCTACAATGAGCAGTTCTTC.

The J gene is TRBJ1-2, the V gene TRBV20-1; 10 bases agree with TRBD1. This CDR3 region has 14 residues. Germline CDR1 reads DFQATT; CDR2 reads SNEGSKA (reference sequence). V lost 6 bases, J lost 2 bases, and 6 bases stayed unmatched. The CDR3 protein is CSATKGQGNYGYTF. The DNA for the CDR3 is TGCAGTGCCACGAAGGGACAGGGGAACTATGGCTACACCTTC.

CDR3 amino acids: CASSKRGRNEKLFF. In DNA, the CDR3 is TGTGCCAGCAGCAAACGAGGGAGGAATGAAAAACTGTTTTTT. The chain is built from TRBV4-2 and TRBJ1-4; D is unclear. The CDR3 is 14 amino acids. Germline-derived CDR1 and CDR2 are LGHNA and YNFKEQ. Trimming shortened V by 5 bases and J by 5 bases, and 12 bases separated the two germline ends.

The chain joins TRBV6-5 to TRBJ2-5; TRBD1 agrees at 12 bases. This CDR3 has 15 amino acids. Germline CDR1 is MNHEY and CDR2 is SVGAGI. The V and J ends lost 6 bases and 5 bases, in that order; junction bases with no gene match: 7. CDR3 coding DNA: TGTGCCAGCAGCTACGGGACAGGGGGCGGCGAGACCCAGTACTTC. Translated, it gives CASSYGTGGGETQYF.

CDR3 sequence: CSGLTSAQETQYF. The CDR3 nucleotides are TGCAGTGGGTTGACTAGCGCTCAAGAGACCCAGTACTTC. The chain has TRBV20-1 and TRBJ2-5; 8 nucleotides agree with TRBD2. The CDR3 totals 13 residues. The germline V gene has CDR1 DFQATT and CDR2 SNEGSKA (reference sequence). Trimming took 7 bases from V and 2 from J; bases not matched to a gene: 6.

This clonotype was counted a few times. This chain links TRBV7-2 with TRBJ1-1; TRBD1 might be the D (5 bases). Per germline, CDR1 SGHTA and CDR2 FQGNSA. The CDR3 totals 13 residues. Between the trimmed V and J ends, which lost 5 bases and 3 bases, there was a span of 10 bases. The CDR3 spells CASSVRGDTEAFF. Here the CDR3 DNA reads TGTGCCAGCAGCGTTCGAGGGGACACTGAAGCTTTCTTT.

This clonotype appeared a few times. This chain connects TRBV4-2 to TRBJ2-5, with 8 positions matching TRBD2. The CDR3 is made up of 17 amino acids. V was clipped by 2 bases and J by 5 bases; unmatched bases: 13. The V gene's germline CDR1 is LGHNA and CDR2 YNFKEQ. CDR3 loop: CASSQFSGAGVEETQYF. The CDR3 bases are TGTGCCAGCAGCCAATTTAGCGGGGCCGGAGTGGAGGAGACCCAGTACTTC.

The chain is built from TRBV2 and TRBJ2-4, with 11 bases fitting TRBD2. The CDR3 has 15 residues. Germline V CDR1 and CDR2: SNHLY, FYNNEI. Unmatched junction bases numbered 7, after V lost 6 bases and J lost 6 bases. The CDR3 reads CASSISGGVVNIQYF. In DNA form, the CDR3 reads TGTGCCAGCAGCATTAGCGGGGGGGTTGTAAACATTCAGTACTTC.

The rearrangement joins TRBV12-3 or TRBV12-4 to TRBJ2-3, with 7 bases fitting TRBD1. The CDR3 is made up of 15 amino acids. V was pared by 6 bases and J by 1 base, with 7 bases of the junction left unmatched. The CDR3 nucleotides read TGTGCCAGCAGGAGCCGGACAGGACGCACAGATACGCAGTATTTT. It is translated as CASRSRTGRTDTQYF.

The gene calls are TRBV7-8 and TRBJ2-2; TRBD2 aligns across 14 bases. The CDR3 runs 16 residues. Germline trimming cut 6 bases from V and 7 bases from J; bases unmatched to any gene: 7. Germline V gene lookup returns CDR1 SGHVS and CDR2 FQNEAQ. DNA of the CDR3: TGTGCCAGCAGGCCGACTAGCGGGGGGGCAGGCGGGGAGCTGTTTTTT. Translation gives CASRPTSGGAGGELFF.

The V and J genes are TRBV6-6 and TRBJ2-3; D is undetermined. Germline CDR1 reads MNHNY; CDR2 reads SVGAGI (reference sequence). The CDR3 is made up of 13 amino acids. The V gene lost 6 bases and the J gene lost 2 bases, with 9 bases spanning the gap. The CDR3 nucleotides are TGTGCCAGCAGGCTCTATCTCACAGATACGCAGTATTTT. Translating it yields CASRLYLTDTQYF.

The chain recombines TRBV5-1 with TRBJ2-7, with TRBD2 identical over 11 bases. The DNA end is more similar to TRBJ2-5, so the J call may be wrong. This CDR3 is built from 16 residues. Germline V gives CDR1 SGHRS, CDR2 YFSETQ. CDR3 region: CASSQNSGGAGETQYF. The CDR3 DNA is TGCGCCAGCAGCCAAAATAGCGGGGGGGCCGGCGAGACCCAGTACTTC.

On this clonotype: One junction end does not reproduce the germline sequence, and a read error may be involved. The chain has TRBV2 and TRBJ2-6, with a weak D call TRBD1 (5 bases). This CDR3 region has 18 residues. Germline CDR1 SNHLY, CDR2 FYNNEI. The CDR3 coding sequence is TGTGCCAGCAAGGGGTCTCAGGTTTTTTTGCCTGGGGCCAACGTCCTGACTTTT. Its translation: CASKGSQVFLPGANVLTF.

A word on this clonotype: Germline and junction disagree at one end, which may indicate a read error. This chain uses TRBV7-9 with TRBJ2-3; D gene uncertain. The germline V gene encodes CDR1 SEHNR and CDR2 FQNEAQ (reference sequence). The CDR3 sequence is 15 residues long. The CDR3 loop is CACSSGGGSTDTQYF. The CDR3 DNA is TGTGCCTGCAGCTCCGGTGGTGGGAGCACAGATACGCAGTATTTT.

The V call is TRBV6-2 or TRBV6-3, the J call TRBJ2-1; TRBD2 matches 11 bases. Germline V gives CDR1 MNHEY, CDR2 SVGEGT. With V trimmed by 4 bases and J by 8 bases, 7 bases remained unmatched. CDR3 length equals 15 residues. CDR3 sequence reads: CASSSRLAGKDEQFF. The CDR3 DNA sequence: TGTGCCAGCAGTTCAAGACTAGCGGGGAAGGATGAGCAGTTCTTC.

The CDR3 reads CASSQAPDGAEQYF. CDR3 sequence (DNA): TGTGCCAGCAGCCAAGCTCCGGATGGCGCCGAGCAGTACTTC. V gene TRBV3-1 combines with J gene TRBJ2-7; D not certain. The germline V gene has CDR1 LGHDT and CDR2 YNNKEL (reference sequence). This CDR3 region has 14 residues. Trimming removed 1 base at V and 6 bases at J, with 13 bases between.

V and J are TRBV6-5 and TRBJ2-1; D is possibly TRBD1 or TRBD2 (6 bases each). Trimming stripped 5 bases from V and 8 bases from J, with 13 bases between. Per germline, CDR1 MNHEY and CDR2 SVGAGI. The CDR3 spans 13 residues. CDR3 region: CASSIPGGYEQFF. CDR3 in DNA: TGTGCCAGCAGTATCCCCGGGGGCTATGAGCAGTTCTTC.

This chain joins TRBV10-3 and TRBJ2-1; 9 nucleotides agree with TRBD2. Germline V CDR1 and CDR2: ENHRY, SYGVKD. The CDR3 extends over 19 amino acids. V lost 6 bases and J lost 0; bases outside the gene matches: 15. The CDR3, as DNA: TGTGCCATCAGATTGACCGGGACTAGCCCCCTTAGCTCCTACAATGAGCAGTTCTTC. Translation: CAIRLTGTSPLSSYNEQFF.

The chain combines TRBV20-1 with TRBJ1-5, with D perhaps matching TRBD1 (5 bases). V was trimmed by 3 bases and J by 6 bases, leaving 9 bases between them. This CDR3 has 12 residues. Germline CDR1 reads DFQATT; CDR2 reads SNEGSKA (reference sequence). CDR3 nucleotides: TGCAGTGCTAGTGTGACAGTTCAGCCCCAGCATTTT. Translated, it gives CSASVTVQPQHF.

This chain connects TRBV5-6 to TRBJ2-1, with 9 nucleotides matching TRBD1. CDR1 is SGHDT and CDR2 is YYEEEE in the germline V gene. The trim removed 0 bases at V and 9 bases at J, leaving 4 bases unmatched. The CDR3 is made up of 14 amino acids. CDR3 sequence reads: CASSLVQGAGEQFF. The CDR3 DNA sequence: TGTGCCAGCAGCTTGGTACAGGGGGCCGGTGAGCAGTTCTTC.

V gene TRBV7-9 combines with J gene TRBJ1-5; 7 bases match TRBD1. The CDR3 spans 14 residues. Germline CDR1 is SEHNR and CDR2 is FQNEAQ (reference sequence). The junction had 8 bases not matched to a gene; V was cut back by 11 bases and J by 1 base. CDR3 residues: CASGAQGSNQPQHF. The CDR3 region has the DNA TGTGCCTCCGGCGCACAGGGGAGCAATCAGCCCCAGCATTTT.

CDR3: CASSLKQPPDTQYF. CDR3 sequence (DNA): TGTGCCAGCAGCTTAAAGCAGCCCCCAGATACGCAGTATTTT. V gene TRBV7-3 combines with J gene TRBJ2-3, with D unclear. The CDR3 runs 14 residues. Trimming took off 1 base at V and 4 bases at J, with 9 bases between the two ends. Per the germline V gene, CDR1 is SGHTA and CDR2 is FQGTGA.

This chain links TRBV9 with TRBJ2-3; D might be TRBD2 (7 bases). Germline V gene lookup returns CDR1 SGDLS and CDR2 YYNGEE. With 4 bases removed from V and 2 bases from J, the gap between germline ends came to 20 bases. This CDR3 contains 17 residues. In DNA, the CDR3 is TGTGCCAGCAGCCCCTCCCGAGGCGGGGGCCCCACAGATACGCAGTATTTT. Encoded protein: CASSPSRGGGPTDTQYF.